Each of the 28 T cell receptor beta chains below was sequenced from the same sample in a study of blood T cell repertoires in COVID-19 (TCRdb year 2020). Libraries were made using the immunoSEQ multiplex PCR assay. The immuneACCESS repertoire file appears here via TCRdb, limited to in-frame rearrangements. These files lack a portion of the clones; in checked studies, under half of the deficit traces to unresolved V genes, and the cause of the others is not known. This sample is represented by tens of thousands of clones; roughly 92% of them were singletons. The ten largest clones represent approximately 2.6% of the sample. The sample comprised peripheral blood. These receptors were obtained from an older man with active COVID-19.

V is TRBV11-2 and J is TRBJ1-3; weak D call: TRBD1 (6 bases). The CDR3 loop spans 16 amino acids. The V end was cut by 3 bases, the J end by 0 bases, with 12 bases between. Germline loops: CDR1 SGHAT, CDR2 FQNNGV. CDR3 sequence: CASSLVGQLSGNTIYF. In nucleotides, the CDR3 is TGTGCCAGCAGCTTGGTGGGACAACTCTCTGGAAACACCATATATTTT. The full variable domain, with the rest looked up from reference TRBV11-2 and TRBJ1-3, is EAGVAQSPRYKIIEKRQSVAFWCNPISGHATLYWYQQILGQGPKLLIQFQNNGVVDDSQLPKDRFSAERLKGVDSTLKIQPAKLEDSAVYLCASSLVGQLSGNTIYFGEGSWLTVV.

This chain uses TRBV3-1 (or the pseudogene TRBV3-2) with TRBJ1-3; 7 nucleotides line up with TRBD1. V was clipped by 0 bases and J by 4 bases; unmatched bases: 15. The germline gives CDR1 LGHDT, CDR2 YNNKEL (reference sequence). There are 19 residues in the CDR3. The CDR3 reads CASSQETGASVLPGNTIYF. CDR3 in DNA: TGTGCCAGCAGCCAAGAAACAGGGGCCTCTGTGCTTCCGGGAAACACCATATATTTT.

This clone was detected once. The V and J genes are TRBV4-1 and TRBJ2-5, with D perhaps TRBD1 (8 bases). CDR1 and CDR2 (germline): MGHRA, YSYEKL. This CDR3 region has 16 residues. V was cut by 4 bases and J by 5 bases, with 20 bases left in between. The CDR3 DNA is TGCGCCAGCAGCCCACAAAGGACAGGGAGGGTTGAGACCCAGTACTTC. This translates into CASSPQRTGRVETQYF.

The chain recombines TRBV2 with TRBJ1-1, with 7 nucleotides matching TRBD1. Trimming took 10 bases from V and 2 from J; bases not matched to a gene: 7. This CDR3 is 13 amino acids long. Germline V lookup: CDR1 SNHLY, CDR2 FYNNEI. The CDR3, as DNA: TGTGCCACCACCAGGGGGTTTAACACTGAAGCTTTCTTT. Translation gives CATTRGFNTEAFF.

The chain carries TRBV20-1 and TRBJ2-5, with D maybe TRBD2 (5 bases). CDR1 is DFQATT, CDR2 SNEGSKA, per germline (reference sequence). V lost 6 bases to trimming and J lost 3 bases, with 8 bases between them. CDR3 length: 11 amino acids. The CDR3 bases are TGCAGTGCCACTAGGAAAGAGACCCAGTACTTC. Protein: CSATRKETQYF.

This chain uses TRBV11-3 with TRBJ2-5, with 13 bases lining up with TRBD2. Per germline, CDR1 SGHNT and CDR2 YENEEA. J gave up 5 bases and V 5 bases, and 8 bases lay outside the gene matches. The length of the CDR3 is 16 residues. This CDR3 reads CASSLTSGGAYETQYF. Here the CDR3 DNA reads TGTGCCAGCAGCCTAACTAGCGGGGGGGCCTATGAGACCCAGTACTTC.

A single count supports this clone. The chain combines TRBV4-3 with TRBJ1-3, with D perhaps matching TRBD1 (5 bases). The CDR3 has 16 amino acids. The V end was cut by 0 bases, the J end by 2 bases, with 11 bases between. Germline values: CDR1 LGHNA, CDR2 YSLEER. The CDR3 is CASSQDAGRTGNTIYF. The CDR3 region has the DNA TGCGCCAGCAGCCAAGATGCAGGGAGGACTGGAAACACCATATATTTT.

V gene TRBV5-4 combines with J gene TRBJ2-3; D is unclear. The CDR3 is made up of 16 amino acids. Trimming removed 4 bases from V and 9 bases from J, with 24 bases in between. The germline gives CDR1 SGHNT, CDR2 YYREEE (reference sequence). As DNA, the CDR3 is TGTGCCAGCAGCACTGAAAATGCAGGATTTGGCGCGACGCAGTATTTT. Translated, it gives CASSTENAGFGATQYF.

The CDR3 region has the DNA TGTGCCAGCAGTCAACAGGGGAACTATGGCTACACCTTC. Protein product: CASSQQGNYGYTF. The chain recombines TRBV28 with TRBJ1-2; the match to TRBD1 covers 7 bases. The CDR3 totals 13 residues. Germline V gene lookup returns CDR1 MDHEN and CDR2 SYDVKM. With V trimmed by 5 bases and J by 2 bases, 2 bases remained unmatched.

The count of this clone is one. The V call is TRBV19, the J call TRBJ2-6; D not resolved. The germline V gene has CDR1 LNHDA and CDR2 SQIVND (reference sequence). Trimming pared 1 base from V and 0 bases from J, leaving 4 bases between. There are 15 residues in the CDR3. The CDR3 DNA reads TGTGCCAGTAGTATAGCCGGCTCTGGGGCCAACGTCCTGACTTTC. As protein: CASSIAGSGANVLTF.

The chain employs TRBV7-9 and TRBJ1-4; D is ambiguous. The V and J ends lost 3 bases and 0 bases respectively, with 8 bases between them. This CDR3 region has 15 residues. CDR1 is SEHNR and CDR2 is FQNEAQ in the germline V gene (reference sequence). In DNA, the CDR3 is TGTGCCAGCAGCTTCTCCACTTCAACTAATGAAAAACTGTTTTTT. Protein product: CASSFSTSTNEKLFF.

The gene calls are TRBV2 and TRBJ1-1; 7 positions agree with TRBD1. CDR1 is SNHLY and CDR2 is FYNNEI in the germline V gene. The CDR3 spans 15 residues. V shed 6 bases and J 5 bases; nucleotides not matched to a gene: 12. CDR3 loop: CASRTRTGTETEAFF. The CDR3 nucleotides are TGTGCCAGCAGGACCCGGACAGGAACTGAGACTGAAGCTTTCTTT.

The CDR3 is CASRRGTGELFF. The CDR3 DNA follows: TGTGCCAGCAGACGAGGCACCGGGGAGCTGTTTTTT. V gene TRBV28 combines with J gene TRBJ2-2; D gene unclear. V shed 6 bases and J shed 4 bases, with 6 bases lying between them. Per the germline V gene, CDR1 is MDHEN and CDR2 is SYDVKM. The CDR3 has 12 residues.

The chain employs TRBV5-1 and TRBJ2-3; 14 bases align to TRBD2. This CDR3 spans 17 amino acids. Germline V CDR1 and CDR2: SGHRS, YFSETQ. Germline trimming cut 4 bases from V and 4 bases from J; bases unmatched to any gene: 8. CDR3 loop: CASSAGLAGAGADTQYF. As DNA, the CDR3 is TGCGCCAGCAGCGCGGGACTAGCGGGGGCCGGGGCAGATACGCAGTATTTT.

V and J are TRBV14 and TRBJ2-6, with 9 nucleotides matching TRBD1. Germline V lookup: CDR1 SGHDN, CDR2 FVKESK. V dropped 4 bases and J dropped 0; count of bases not matched to a gene: 7. The CDR3 spans 18 residues. The CDR3 sequence is CASSRPGQGRSGANVLTF. CDR3 DNA: TGTGCCAGCAGCCGCCCGGGACAGGGTCGCTCTGGGGCCAACGTCCTGACTTTC.

CDR3 region: CASSGAGGLPRSDTF. CDR3 DNA: TGTGCCAGTAGTGGGGCAGGGGGTTTGCCTAGGAGCGACACCTTC. The J gene is TRBJ1-2, the V gene TRBV19; TRBD1 matches 7 bases. Germline CDR1 is LNHDA and CDR2 is SQIVND (reference sequence). V gave up 5 bases and J gave up 12 bases; unmatched junction bases: 18. The CDR3 has 15 amino acids.

The rearrangement links TRBV13 to TRBJ2-3, with 7 bases identical to TRBD1. CDR3 size: 15 residues. Germline V gene sequence: CDR1 PRHDT, CDR2 FYEKMQ (reference sequence). V shed 8 bases and J 2 bases; nucleotides not matched to a gene: 10. The CDR3 bases are TGTGCCAGCCAACATAGGGACAGCATCACAGATACGCAGTATTTT. Its translation: CASQHRDSITDTQYF. Drawing the rest from reference TRBV13 and TRBJ2-3, the complete variable domain is AAGVIQSPRHLIKEKRETATLKCYPIPRHDTVYWYQQGPGQDPQFLISFYEKMQSDKGSIPDRFSAQQFSDYHSELNMSSLELGDSALYFCASQHRDSITDTQYFGPGTRLTVL.

The gene calls are TRBV6-5 and TRBJ1-2; the match to TRBD1 covers 8 bases. The CDR3 is 13 amino acids. V dropped 5 bases and J dropped 8; count of bases not matched to a gene: 7. Germline V CDR1 and CDR2: MNHEY, SVGAGI. CDR3 sequence: CASSRTGSEGYTF. The CDR3 DNA follows: TGTGCCAGCAGTAGGACAGGGTCGGAGGGCTACACCTTC.

The rearrangement uses TRBV27 and TRBJ2-6; D is unclear. V was pared by 2 bases and J by 0 bases, with 8 bases between. This CDR3 has 16 amino acids. The germline gives CDR1 MNHEY, CDR2 SMNVEV (reference sequence). The CDR3 DNA reads TGTGCCAGCAGTTTAATCCGGAGCTCTGGGGCCAACGTCCTGACTTTC. Translating gives CASSLIRSSGANVLTF. Full variable domain (rest looked up from reference TRBV27 and TRBJ2-6): EAQVTQNPRYLITVTGKKLTVTCSQNMNHEYMSWYRQDPGLGLRQIYYSMNVEVTDKGDVPEGYKVSRKEKRNFPLILESPSPNQTSLYFCASSLIRSSGANVLTFGAGSRLTVL.

The chain is built from TRBV6-2 or TRBV6-3 and TRBJ2-5, with D uncertain. This CDR3 is 15 amino acids long. V dropped 4 bases and J dropped 1 base, with 13 bases sitting between them. Per the germline V gene, CDR1 is MNHEY and CDR2 is SVGEGT. The CDR3 sequence: CASSSKQKSQETQYF. The DNA for the CDR3 is TGTGCCAGCAGTTCTAAACAGAAATCCCAAGAGACCCAGTACTTC.

The genes are TRBV3-1 (or the pseudogene TRBV3-2) and TRBJ2-5; 10 nucleotides match TRBD1. The CDR3 contains 16 residues. V gave up 2 bases and J gave up 5 bases; unmatched junction bases: 8. Germline CDR1 and CDR2: LGHDT and YNNKEL (reference sequence). The CDR3 DNA reads TGTGCCAGCAGCCAACCGGGACAGGGGATACAGGAGACCCAGTACTTC. Protein product: CASSQPGQGIQETQYF.

The chain links TRBV7-8 to TRBJ2-1; 7 bases align to TRBD2. The germline gives CDR1 SGHVS, CDR2 FQNEAQ. The CDR3 has 16 residues. The ends lost 2 bases at V and 10 bases at J; junction bases unmatched: 14. The DNA for the CDR3 is TGTGCCAGCAGCTTATCTAGCGGCGGCAACAGGTGGGAGCAGTTCTTC. It encodes CASSLSSGGNRWEQFF. The full variable domain, its missing parts supplied by reference TRBV7-8 and TRBJ2-1, is GAGVSQSPRYKVAKRGQDVALRCDPISGHVSLFWYQQALGQGPEFLTYFQNEAQLDKSGLPSDRFFAERPEGSVSTLKIQRTQQEDSAVYLCASSLSSGGNRWEQFFGPGTRLTVL.

The V and J genes are TRBV9 and TRBJ2-6, with D possibly matching TRBD2 (6 bases). The CDR3 sequence is 19 residues long. Trimming shortened V by 0 bases and J by 0 bases, and 16 bases separated the two germline ends. CDR1 is SGDLS, CDR2 YYNGEE, per germline. Written as DNA, the CDR3 is TGTGCCAGCAGCGTAGATGGAATGGGAGGTCTCTCTGGGGCCAACGTCCTGACTTTC. Its protein product is CASSVDGMGGLSGANVLTF.

This rearrangement joins TRBV5-4 to TRBJ2-1; TRBD2 aligns across 13 bases. Germline V CDR1 and CDR2: SGHNT, YYREEE (reference sequence). Trimming removed 4 bases from V and 2 bases from J; junction bases left unmatched: 9. This CDR3 is built from 18 residues. The CDR3 nucleotides read TGTGCCAGCAGCGTCATGACTAGCGGGGGGTCTGCCTACAATGAGCAGTTCTTC. It encodes CASSVMTSGGSAYNEQFF. Full variable domain (remainder filled in from reference TRBV5-4 and TRBJ2-1): ETGVTQSPTHLIKTRGQQVTLRCSSQSGHNTVSWYQQALGQGPQFIFQYYREEENGRGNFPPRFSGLQFPNYSSELNVNALELDDSALYLCASSVMTSGGSAYNEQFFGPGTRLTVL.

The CDR3 loop is CASRGARMLTEAFF. The CDR3 region has the DNA TGTGCCAGCCGGGGGGCGAGGATGCTCACTGAAGCTTTCTTT. This chain uses TRBV27 with TRBJ1-1, with D tentatively TRBD1 (6 bases). The CDR3 sequence is 14 residues long. V lost 8 bases, J lost 4 bases, and 17 bases lay in between. Germline values: CDR1 MNHEY, CDR2 SMNVEV (reference sequence).

This sequence joins TRBV6-2 or TRBV6-3 and TRBJ2-7, with D uncertain. V lost 5 bases, J lost 1 base, and 9 bases lay in between. CDR3 length equals 13 residues. The germline V gene has CDR1 MNHEY and CDR2 SVGEGT. CDR3 sequence (DNA): TGTGCCAGCAGTCCACATTTGTCCTACGAGCAGTACTTC. Protein sequence: CASSPHLSYEQYF.

This chain connects TRBV10-3 to TRBJ1-2; D gene unclear. Germline V gene lookup returns CDR1 ENHRY and CDR2 SYGVKD. With 3 bases removed from V and 3 bases from J, the gap between germline ends came to 14 bases. The CDR3 length is 15 residues. The CDR3 loop is CAISDLGGNDYGYTF. The CDR3 region has the DNA TGTGCCATCAGTGACCTCGGAGGGAATGACTATGGCTACACCTTC.

The J gene is TRBJ1-2, the V gene TRBV3-1 (or the pseudogene TRBV3-2); no reliable D call. V shed 4 bases and J shed 5 bases, with 17 bases lying between them. This CDR3 region has 15 residues. Germline V gene lookup returns CDR1 LGHDT and CDR2 YNNKEL (reference sequence). CDR3 bases: TGTGCCAGCAGCCTTCTTGTGCGGGCGAATTATGGCTACACCTTC. It codes for CASSLLVRANYGYTF.